Here is one TCR beta chain with its context. In the original analysis: Using reference gene primer amplification, nucleated cell counts were estimated. TCRdb keeps only in-frame clones here, not all; method: immunoSEQ multiplex PCR. D and trimming come from the DNA, and the V and J calls and clone size come from that table. Among 120,000 to 150,000 clones listed, over 85% were seen once. This record comes from a study of blood T cell repertoires in COVID-19. For the study at large: Samples taken during acute and convalescent COVID-19 were collected in the United States, Italy and Spain.

The CDR3 spans 15 residues. CDR1 is SGHTA and CDR2 is FQGTGA in the germline V gene. J gave up 4 bases and V 2 bases, and 6 bases lay outside the gene matches. Sequencing used peripheral blood. This rearrangement joins TRBV7-3 to TRBJ1-1; TRBD1 matches at 8 bases. This TCR was recovered from a human donor in a cohort sampled during active COVID-19. The CDR3 nucleotides are TGTGCCAGCAGCTTAGGCAATACAGGGGGCACTGAAGCTTTCTTT. Protein product: CASSLGNTGGTEAFF. The variable domain in full, completed from reference TRBV7-3 and TRBJ1-1, reads GAGVSQTPSNKVTEKGKYVELRCDPISGHTALYWYRQSLGQGPEFLIYFQGTGAADDSGLPNDRFFAVRPEGSVSTLKIQRTERGDSAVYLCASSLGNTGGTEAFFGQGTRLTVV.